This TCR beta chain derives from a study of T cell responses to AZD1222 COVID-19 vaccine. Libraries were prepared by immunoSEQ multiplex PCR; TCRdb keeps only in-frame clonotypes and omits some of them. The sample lists 100,000 or so clones; roughly nine tenths were seen once. Trimming cost V 4 bases and J 0 bases, with 11 bases left between them. The CDR3 length is 15 residues. Germline V lookup: CDR1 SGDLS, CDR2 YYNGEE. Concerning this clone itself: The target antigen is unknown.

General study results and limits: Mapped onto spike, vaccine-associated CD4 TCRs spanned it and were dominant at 160-218 and 743-854. Targeting of unmutated variant regions was reportedly seen in nearly half of spike-specific TCRs. The sample set comprised mostly white British donors with more females, and clonal diversity was possibly underestimated.

The clonotype originates from an adult in good health. The sample consisted of peripheral blood, taken on day 0 of AZD1222 vaccination. The V gene is TRBV9, the J gene TRBJ1-5; weak D call: TRBD1 (5 bases). The CDR3: CASSTTGFSNQPQHF. In DNA, the CDR3 is TGTGCCAGCAGCACCACAGGTTTTAGCAATCAGCCCCAGCATTTT.